A single TCR beta chain is shown here with its context. This clone was detected only once. Its binding antigen is unknown. No base quality values were provided; no much bigger clone lies one nucleotide off. This record comes from a study of cytomegalovirus exposure and HLA in healthy donors (dated by TCRdb to about 2017). In the study overall: An earlier analysis of about 560 of the donors reported about 280 Gb of sequence data and approximately 120 million unique TCR beta sequences obtained from around 180 million T cells. About 300 gigabases of sequencing data and approximately 93 million unique TCR sequences were included in an early release covering about 700 HLA-typed donors. Of the roughly 390 genotyped donors, 65% to 90% fell in the genetic ancestry cluster associated with self-reported Caucasian donors. The study aimed to test whether signatures of past pathogen exposure could be identified by cataloging public T cell receptors. Using immunosequencing, the study profiled T cell repertoires from 500 to 800 subjects and related those repertoires to cytomegalovirus serostatus. A separate validation cohort of 100 to 150 different subjects was used in addition to the 666-subject first cohort. To predict cytomegalovirus infection status, the study brought together high-throughput TCR immunosequencing, statistical association of individual TCRs with disease status, and machine learning. In a later analysis, previously published TCR beta repertoires from about 670 donors were re-analyzed and high-resolution HLA genotyping was added so that TCR occurrence patterns could be studied. In the later analysis, no new phenotypic data were used to find candidate immune exposures; instead, reliance was placed on TCR beta sequences and their occurrence across donors. An earlier analysis of around 540 of the donors applied high-throughput TCR beta sequencing to assess whether each TCR beta V gene segment acted as functional or pseudogenic. Donor age, sex, ethnicity and CMV serostatus were collected together with the repertoire data. In a later genetic analysis, genome-wide SNP genotypes for 398 of the 666 donors were used, and that subset was treated as a discovery cohort. Every discovery cohort repertoire had been produced on one sequencing platform. HLA typing included class I and class II loci at four-digit resolution. The number of donors typed differed by locus, with about 620-630 for A, B, C, DRB1 and DQB1, roughly 520 for DQA1, about 610 for DPA1, and some 470 for DPB1. Five DR-DQ haplotypes were treated as single units for association and clustering because of strong linkage in the cohort. Among about 410 genotyped donors of the cohort, an average of around 250,000 unique TCR beta nucleotide sequences was sequenced per donor, of which 15% to 20% were non-productive. On the study overall, not on this receptor specifically: The classifier was reported to diagnose cytomegalovirus status with high specificity and sensitivity in both the original and validation cohorts. When HLA alleles, especially DR and DQ, strongly co-occurred, attributing TCR associations to individual alleles was difficult. In this cohort, only TCR beta chains were sequenced, and detectable features were limited by the absence of alpha or paired-chain data. Most CMV-associated TCR beta chains appeared to be HLA-restricted in a later analysis, and the HLA associations seemed to be driven largely by CMV exposure. For the cohort, immune exposure information was limited to CMV serostatus. At a false discovery rate of 0.05, a later analysis linked 16,000 or so TCR beta sequences to specific HLA alleles. Sequencing depth was assumed to be roughly uniform across donors in the presence/absence analyses, though that assumption may not hold. Broadly in line with IMGT annotations, most TCR beta V segments showed up in productive rearrangements about 87% or about 30% of the time in an earlier analysis of 450 to 750 of the donors. Linkage disequilibrium might explain the correlated functional status among segregating V segments, but an unknown experimental factor could not be excluded. The sequencing pipeline was judged likely to have produced a cluster of highly shared sequence variants as a technical artifact. A later analysis reported that several top co-occurrence clusters appeared linked to parvovirus B19, influenza, CMV and Epstein-Barr virus. In a later analysis, HLA-associated TCR beta chains showed more clonal expansion and lower generation probabilities than non-associated chains that were equally common. The authors suggested that the approach could potentially be extended to other disease states and immunological phenotypes. According to a later analysis, TCR association rates differed among HLA loci, with DRB1 alleles showing the most associated TCRs and HLA-C alleles showing the fewest. Across donors, most TCR sequences were observed very rarely, whereas some public TCRs were present in many individuals. Because the 87-base-pair reads could not distinguish some IMGT-functional V segments, including TRBV6-2 and TRBV6-3, those segments were excluded. An association between a missense DCLRE1C variant and V-gene and J-gene trimming of TCR beta chains was found in a later genetic analysis and replicated in an independent cohort. A later genetic analysis reported fewer N-insertions in productive TCRs among donors in an Asian-associated ancestry cluster than the roughly 650-donor mean. The earlier analysis of a few hundred of the donors excluded approximately 17 rarely observed V segments, including chromosome 9 orphons, because counts were too low. A further reported finding was that TCR beta sequences accurately predicted the HLA-A and HLA-B alleles for most subjects in the first cohort. Because HLA typing was missing for some donors at each locus, association tests included only the typed subset. The study gave a list of more than 150 TCR beta chains associated with cytomegalovirus. In vitro tests confirmed that a few of the cytomegalovirus-associated TCR beta chains recognize cytomegalovirus antigens.

The cohort consisted of hundreds of healthy bone marrow donors. All cohort members were sampled while nominally healthy, although unrecorded immune exposures were likely present. The donor was CMV seronegative and belonged to the group of 350 to 400 seronegative cohort members. Each donor provided a peripheral blood sample, and peripheral blood mononuclear cells were used for TCR beta sequencing. Genomic DNA was extracted from the blood cell samples with the Qiagen DNeasy Blood Extraction Kit. Including cysteine and phenylalanine, the CDR3 has 15 amino acids. The only DNA kept is the CDR3, 45 bases in frame from the first base. Relative to germline, V is missing 9 bases and J is missing 3 bases, with 11 bases of the junction outside any gene match. CDR1 and CDR2, per the germline V gene, are ENHRY and SYGVKD. Libraries were made using the immunoSEQ multiplex PCR assay. For the multiplex PCR, a mixture combining 60 forward primers for TCR Vbeta segments and 13 reverse primers for TCR Jbeta segments was used. Amplification of the CDR3 region of rearranged TCR beta genes was performed with a multiplex PCR assay on genomic DNA. On the Illumina HiSeq System, the amplified TCR beta libraries were sequenced as 87-base-pair reads. The paper's data handling went like this. In a later analysis, some 80 million unique TCR beta chains were counted across the approximately 640 repertoires, and roughly 9.9 million of these chains were shared by at least two donors. Raw reads were error-corrected and collapsed into unique sequences by a nearest-neighbor algorithm in which closely related sequences were merged to remove PCR and sequencing errors. To assign V, D and J gene segments, CDR3 sequences were aligned to IMGT reference sequences. For a sequence to be retained, a match of at least six nucleotides to both a V gene segment and a J gene segment was required. Rearrangements were called productive when the CDR3 lacked stop codons and stayed in frame with V and J; all others were non-productive. Following IMGT convention, CDR3 was defined as the stretch from the second conserved V-encoded cysteine up to the conserved J-encoded phenylalanine. The earlier analysis of some 580 of the donors excluded any sequence lacking an unambiguous match to a single V gene segment. An earlier analysis of 587 of the donors classified V segments as functional when productive rearrangements were above 56.7% and as segregating when the standard deviation between donors was above 5%. To diagnose cytomegalovirus status from the catalog of TCR beta chain sequences, a statistical classification framework was built. V and J gene assignment, in a later analysis, came from comparing TCR nucleotide sequences with IMGT/GENE-DB human TR gene sequences. The TCRdist pipeline was used in a later analysis to assign CDR3 sequences and most-parsimonious VDJ recombination scenarios. In a later analysis, every TCR beta chain was defined by the combination of its CDR3 amino acid sequence and its V-gene family, and reads without a unique V-gene family were dropped. To address suspected cross-contamination and a sequencing artifact, a later analysis removed 592 highly shared, low-generation-probability nucleotide sequences. In a later analysis, a clonal expansion index was calculated for each public chain from normalized within-repertoire ranks of inferred template counts. In a later analysis, generation probabilities were computed using a VDJ recombination model fitted to out-of-frame rearrangements, and the results were checked against IGoR. Hypergeometric tests were used in a later analysis to score TCR-TCR, TCR-HLA and TCR-CMV co-occurrence, with a repertoire-size bias correction applied to the TCR pairs. A later analysis estimated false discovery rates by permuting HLA or CMV assignments 20 times. A later analysis grouped co-occurring TCRs with DBSCAN, adding TCRdist sequence similarity when clustering within HLA-allele-positive subsets. For co-occurrence clustering, repertoires with fewer than 30,000 or more than 120,000 public chains were excluded, along with four to six repertoires with anomalous nucleotide sharing. Held by TCRdb, this immuneACCESS table contains in-frame sequences only and omits some clones. Under half of the omission traces to an unresolved V gene where checked; the cause of the rest is unknown. V, J and clone size are those of that table, while D and trimming were read from the DNA. For this sample there are under 150,000 clones; almost 80% appear just once. The top ten clones comprise 1.5% to 2% of the sample.

This TCR derives from a woman under 40 in good health and CMV-seronegative. The sequenced sample was PBMCs. The chain was built from TRBV10-3 and TRBJ1-1; TRBD1 matches 9 bases in the middle. The CDR3 region has the sequence CAISKTTGGDTEAFF. The sequenced DNA: TGTGCCATTTCTAAGACGACAGGGGGGGACACTGAAGCTTTCTTT.